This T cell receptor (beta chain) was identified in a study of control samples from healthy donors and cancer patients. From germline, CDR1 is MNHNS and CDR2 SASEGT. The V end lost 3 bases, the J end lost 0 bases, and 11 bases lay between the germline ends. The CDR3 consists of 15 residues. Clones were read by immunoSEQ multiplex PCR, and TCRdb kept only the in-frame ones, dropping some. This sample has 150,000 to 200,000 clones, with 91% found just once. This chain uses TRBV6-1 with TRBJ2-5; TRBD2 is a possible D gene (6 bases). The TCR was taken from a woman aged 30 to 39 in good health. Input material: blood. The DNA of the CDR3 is TGTGCCAGCAGTGATCCGGCGGGGTACCAAGAGACCCAGTACTTC. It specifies CASSDPAGYQETQYF.